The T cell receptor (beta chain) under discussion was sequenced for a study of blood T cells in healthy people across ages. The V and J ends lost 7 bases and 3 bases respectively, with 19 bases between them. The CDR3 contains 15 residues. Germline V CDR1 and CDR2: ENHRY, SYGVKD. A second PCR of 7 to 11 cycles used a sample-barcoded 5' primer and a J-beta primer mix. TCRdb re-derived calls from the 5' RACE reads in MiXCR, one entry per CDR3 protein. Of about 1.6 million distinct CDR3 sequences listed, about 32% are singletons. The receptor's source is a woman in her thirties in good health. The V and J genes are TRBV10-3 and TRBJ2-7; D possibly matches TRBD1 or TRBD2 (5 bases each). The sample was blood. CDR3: CAINPTGTQGYEQYF. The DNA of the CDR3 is TGTGCCATCAACCCGACCGGGACGCAAGGCTACGAGCAGTACTTC.